Listed below are T cell receptor beta chains from one sample, sequenced in a study of T cell responses to AZD1222 COVID-19 vaccine. Method: immunoSEQ multiplex PCR; TCRdb's copy keeps in-frame clones and lacks some. The sample holds about 130,000 clones, 93% seen once. This specimen was peripheral blood, taken on day 0 of AZD1222 vaccination. The receptors come from an adult in good health. Both conserved end residues are part of each CDR3. A D gene is named only where the DNA matches it firmly. Clone size is given for some rows only: seen once, a few or many times, or a class if the clone is expanded.

D,size,J,V,CDR3,DNA
.,.,TRBJ1-2,TRBV7-9,CASSSGLNYGYTF,TGTGCCAGCAGCTCCGGGCTTAACTATGGCTACACCTTC
.,.,TRBJ1-1,TRBV28,CASSSLDGDTEAFF,TGTGCCAGCAGTTCCCTGGACGGGGACACTGAAGCTTTCTTT
TRBD1,.,TRBJ1-6,TRBV5-4,CASSLLDRAVASPLHF,TGTGCCAGCAGCCTATTAGACAGGGCCGTCGCCTCACCCCTCCACTTT
.,.,TRBJ2-1,TRBV9,CASSVQGRGSEQFF,TGTGCCAGCAGCGTACAGGGGAGGGGTAGCGAGCAGTTCTTC
.,.,TRBJ1-5,TRBV5-3,CARSLASSLRGGNQPQHF,TGTGCCAGAAGCTTGGCATCAAGCCTTAGGGGTGGCAATCAGCCCCAGCATTTT
.,.,TRBJ1-5,TRBV6-6,CASSYYEEGRAQHF,TGTGCCAGCAGTTACTATGAGGAGGGCCGGGCCCAGCATTTT
TRBD2,.,TRBJ2-1,TRBV7-9,CASSPPETSAEQFF,TGTGCCAGCAGCCCCCCGGAGACTAGCGCTGAGCAGTTCTTC
TRBD2,.,TRBJ2-7,TRBV10-3,CAISELLAGYEQYF,TGTGCCATCAGTGAGTTACTAGCGGGTTACGAGCAGTACTTC
.,.,TRBJ1-6,TRBV28,CASSVVKHSPLHF,TGTGCCAGCAGCGTGGTTAAGCATTCACCCCTCCACTTT
.,few,TRBJ2-2,TRBV9,CASSVDKGVPNTGELFF,TGTGCCAGCAGCGTAGATAAAGGGGTGCCCAACACCGGGGAGCTGTTTTTT
.,.,TRBJ2-7,TRBV5-1,CASSLGPLGEQYF,TGCGCCAGCAGCTTGGGACCCCTGGGCGAGCAGTACTTC
TRBD1,.,TRBJ1-6,TRBV7-9,CASSPTGGSSPLHF,TGTGCCAGCAGCCCCACAGGGGGCAGTTCACCCCTCCACTTT
.,few,TRBJ1-1,TRBV18,CASSLGTAEAFF,TGTGCCAGCTCACTCGGGACGGCTGAAGCTTTCTTT
.,.,TRBJ1-1,TRBV4-1,CASSQVEGPF,TGCGCCAGCAGCCAAGTGGAGGGGCCATTT
TRBD2,.,TRBJ2-3,TRBV7-9,CASSAGTSGNLLTDTQYF,TGTGCCAGCAGCGCCGGGACTAGCGGGAACCTTCTCACAGATACGCAGTATTTT
.,.,TRBJ1-2,TRBV19,CASSIQTAEYGYTF,TGTGCCAGTAGTATCCAGACGGCGGAGTATGGCTACACCTTC
TRBD1,.,TRBJ1-6,TRBV6-4,CASSEKGQGNSPLHF,TGTGCCAGCAGTGAAAAGGGACAGGGAAATTCACCCCTCCACTTT
.,.,TRBJ2-3,TRBV6-1,CASSDLAAYTDTQYF,TGTGCCAGCAGTGATTTAGCGGCTTACACAGATACGCAGTATTTT
TRBD1,.,TRBJ1-2,TRBV5-6,CASRALTGAGYGYTF,TGTGCCAGCAGGGCATTAACAGGGGCCGGCTATGGCTACACCTTC
.,.,TRBJ2-7,TRBV7-9,CASSPDSFSYEQYF,TGTGCCAGCAGCCCAGACAGCTTCTCCTACGAGCAGTACTTC
.,.,TRBJ1-3,TRBV7-2,CASSSQGRGGNTIYF,TGTGCCAGCAGCTCGCAGGGGCGGGGTGGAAACACCATATATTTT
.,.,TRBJ2-7,TRBV5-8,CASSPWTAHYEQYF,TGTGCCAGCAGCCCGTGGACAGCCCACTACGAGCAGTACTTC
.,.,TRBJ1-2,TRBV7-9,CASSQATRDSYTF,TGTGCCAGCAGCCAGGCTACCAGGGATAGCTACACCTTC
TRBD1,.,TRBJ1-2,TRBV6-5,CASSPGGGYGYTF,TGTGCCAGCAGCCCAGGGGGCGGGTATGGCTACACCTTC
.,.,TRBJ1-5,TRBV7-2,CASSLEWQGNQPQHF,TGTGCCAGCAGCTTAGAGTGGCAGGGCAATCAGCCCCAGCATTTT
.,.,TRBJ2-1,TRBV4-1,CASSQALSRGQFF,TGCGCCAGCAGCCAAGCTCTGAGCAGGGGGCAGTTCTTC
.,.,TRBJ1-5,TRBV4-1,CASSQGAGDAQPQHF,TGCGCCAGCAGCCAAGGTGCTGGGGACGCACAGCCCCAGCATTTT
.,.,TRBJ1-2,TRBV5-1,CASSLSRTYGYTF,TGCGCCAGCAGCTTGAGTCGCACCTATGGCTACACCTTC
.,.,TRBJ1-3,TRBV6-5,CASSPPGSGNTIYF,TGTGCCAGCAGCCCACCAGGGTCTGGAAACACCATATATTTT
TRBD1,.,TRBJ1-4,TRBV5-1,CASSGGTGDVRSEKLFF,TGCGCCAGCAGCGGTGGGACAGGGGATGTTCGGAGTGAAAAACTGTTTTTT
.,.,TRBJ1-1,TRBV5-6,CASSSDGTEAFF,TGTGCCAGCAGCTCGGATGGGACTGAAGCTTTCTTT
.,.,TRBJ1-2,TRBV9,CASSAWSNYGYTF,TGTGCCAGCAGCGCGTGGTCAAACTATGGCTACACCTTC
TRBD1,.,TRBJ1-2,TRBV19,CASQTDRRHGYTF,TGTGCCAGCCAAACGGACAGGAGGCATGGCTACACCTTC
TRBD1,.,TRBJ2-2,TRBV5-1,CASGGYSGQGATGELFF,TGCGCCAGCGGAGGCTACTCGGGACAGGGCGCGACCGGGGAGCTGTTTTTT
TRBD2,.,TRBJ2-7,TRBV6-5,CASRRAGGSYEQYF,TGTGCCAGCAGGCGAGCGGGAGGTTCCTACGAGCAGTACTTC
TRBD1,.,TRBJ1-1,TRBV14,CASSQVRRGLAEAFF,TGTGCCAGCAGCCAGGTCAGGAGGGGGCTAGCTGAAGCTTTCTTT
TRBD2,once,TRBJ2-1,TRBV11-3,CASSSLSGRAVDNEQFF,TGTGCCAGCAGCTCACTAAGCGGGAGGGCCGTCGACAATGAGCAGTTCTTC
.,.,TRBJ1-1,TRBV28,CLVVGSTEAFF,TGTCTGGTAGTGGGGAGCACTGAAGCTTTCTTT
TRBD2,once,TRBJ2-1,TRBV27,CASGRKREDPSYNEQFF,TGTGCCAGCGGCCGCAAGCGGGAGGATCCCTCCTACAATGAGCAGTTCTTC
.,.,TRBJ1-1,TRBV18,CASSATGQSTEAFF,TGTGCCAGCTCCGCCACCGGCCAGTCCACTGAAGCTTTCTTT
.,.,TRBJ1-4,TRBV15,CATGTSTEKLFF,TGTGCCACCGGTACGTCGACAGAAAAACTGTTTTTT